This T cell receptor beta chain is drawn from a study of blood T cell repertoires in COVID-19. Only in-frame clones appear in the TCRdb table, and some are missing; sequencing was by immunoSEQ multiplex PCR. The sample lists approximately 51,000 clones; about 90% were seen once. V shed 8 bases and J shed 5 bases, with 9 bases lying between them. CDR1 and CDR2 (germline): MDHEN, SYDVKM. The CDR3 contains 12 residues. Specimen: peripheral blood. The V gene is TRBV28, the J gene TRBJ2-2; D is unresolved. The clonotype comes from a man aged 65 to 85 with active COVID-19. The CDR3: CASYKLTGELFF. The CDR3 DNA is TGTGCCAGCTATAAACTAACCGGGGAGCTGTTTTTT.